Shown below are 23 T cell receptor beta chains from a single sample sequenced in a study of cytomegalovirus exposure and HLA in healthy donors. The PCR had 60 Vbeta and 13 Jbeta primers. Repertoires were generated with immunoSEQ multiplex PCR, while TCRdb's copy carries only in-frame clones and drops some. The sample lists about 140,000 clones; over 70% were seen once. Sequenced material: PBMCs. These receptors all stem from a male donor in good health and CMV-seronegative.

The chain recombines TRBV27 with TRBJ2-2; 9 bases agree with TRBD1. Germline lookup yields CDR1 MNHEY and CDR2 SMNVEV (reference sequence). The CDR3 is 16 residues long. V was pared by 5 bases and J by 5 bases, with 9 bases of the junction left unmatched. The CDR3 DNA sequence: TGTGCCAGCAGTCTACGCGGGACAGGGAATACCGGGGAGCTGTTTTTT. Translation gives CASSLRGTGNTGELFF.

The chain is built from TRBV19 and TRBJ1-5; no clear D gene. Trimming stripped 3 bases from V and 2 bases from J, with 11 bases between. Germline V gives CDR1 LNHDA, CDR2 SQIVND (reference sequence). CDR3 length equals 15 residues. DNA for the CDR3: TGTGCCAGTAGTATGAACAGAATGGGCAATCAGCCCCAGCATTTT. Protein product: CASSMNRMGNQPQHF.

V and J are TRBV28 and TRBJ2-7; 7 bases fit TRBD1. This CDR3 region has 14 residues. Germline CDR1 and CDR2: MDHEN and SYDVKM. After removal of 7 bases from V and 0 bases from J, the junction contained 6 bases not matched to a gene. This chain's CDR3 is CASTQTGSSYEQYF. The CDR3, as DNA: TGTGCCAGCACTCAGACAGGGAGCTCCTACGAGCAGTACTTC.

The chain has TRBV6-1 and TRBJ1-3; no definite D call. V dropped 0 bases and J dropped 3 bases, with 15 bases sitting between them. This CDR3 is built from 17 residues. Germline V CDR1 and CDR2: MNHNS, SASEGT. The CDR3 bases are TGTGCCAGCAGTGAAGCGGTGAGACAAGTCTTTGGAAACACCATATATTTT. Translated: CASSEAVRQVFGNTIYF.

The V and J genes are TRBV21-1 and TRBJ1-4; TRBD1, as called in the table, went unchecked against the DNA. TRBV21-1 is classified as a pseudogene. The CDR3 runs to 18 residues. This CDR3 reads CASSPTRRQGPTNEKLFF. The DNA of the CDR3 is TGTGCCAGCAGCCCTACTCGGAGACAGGGACCAACTAATGAAAAACTGTTTTTT.

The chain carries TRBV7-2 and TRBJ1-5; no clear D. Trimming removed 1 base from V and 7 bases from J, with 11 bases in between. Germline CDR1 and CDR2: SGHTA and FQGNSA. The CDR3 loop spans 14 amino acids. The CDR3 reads CASSLGPGKQPQHF. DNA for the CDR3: TGTGCCAGCAGCTTAGGGCCGGGGAAGCAGCCCCAGCATTTT. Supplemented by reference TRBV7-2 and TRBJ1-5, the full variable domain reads GAGVSQSPSNKVTEKGKDVELRCDPISGHTALYWYRQSLGQGLEFLIYFQGNSAPDKSGLPSDRFSAERTGGSVSTLTIQRTQQEDSAVYLCASSLGPGKQPQHFGDGTRLSIL.

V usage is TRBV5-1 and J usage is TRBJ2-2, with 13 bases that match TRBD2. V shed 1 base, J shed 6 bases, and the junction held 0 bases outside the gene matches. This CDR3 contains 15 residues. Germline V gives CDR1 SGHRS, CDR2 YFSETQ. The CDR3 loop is CASSLTSGGAGELFF. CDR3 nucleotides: TGCGCCAGCAGCTTGACTAGCGGGGGGGCCGGGGAGCTGTTTTTT. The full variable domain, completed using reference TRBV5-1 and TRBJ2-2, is KAGVTQTPRYLIKTRGQQVTLSCSPISGHRSVSWYQQTPGQGLQFLFEYFSETQRNKGNFPGRFSGRQFSNSRSEMNVSTLELGDSALYLCASSLTSGGAGELFFGEGSRLTVL.

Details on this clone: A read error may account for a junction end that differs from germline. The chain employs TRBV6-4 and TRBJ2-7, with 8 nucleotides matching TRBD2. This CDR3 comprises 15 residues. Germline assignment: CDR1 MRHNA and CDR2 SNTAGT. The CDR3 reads CASSVPSGSSYEQYF. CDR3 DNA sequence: TGTGCCAGCAGTGTTCCCAGCGGGAGCTCCTATGAGCAGTACTTC.

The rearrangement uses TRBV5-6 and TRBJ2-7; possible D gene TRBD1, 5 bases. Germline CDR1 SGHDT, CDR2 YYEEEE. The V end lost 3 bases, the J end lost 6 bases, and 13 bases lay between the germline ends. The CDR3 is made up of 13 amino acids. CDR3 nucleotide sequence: TGTGCCAGCAGCTCAGGGTGGGTCCGCGAGCAGTACTTC. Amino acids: CASSSGWVREQYF.

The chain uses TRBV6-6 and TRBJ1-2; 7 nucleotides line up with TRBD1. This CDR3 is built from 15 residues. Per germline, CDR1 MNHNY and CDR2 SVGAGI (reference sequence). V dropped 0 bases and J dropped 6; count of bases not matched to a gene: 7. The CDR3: CASSYSPDRANGYTF. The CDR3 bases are TGTGCCAGCAGTTACTCGCCCGACAGGGCCAATGGCTACACCTTC.

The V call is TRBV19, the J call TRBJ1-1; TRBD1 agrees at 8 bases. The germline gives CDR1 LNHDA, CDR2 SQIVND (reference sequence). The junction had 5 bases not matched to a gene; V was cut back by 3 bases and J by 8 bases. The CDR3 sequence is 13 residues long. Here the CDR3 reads CASSIPGTGEAFF. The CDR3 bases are TGTGCCAGTAGTATTCCGGGGACAGGCGAAGCTTTCTTT.

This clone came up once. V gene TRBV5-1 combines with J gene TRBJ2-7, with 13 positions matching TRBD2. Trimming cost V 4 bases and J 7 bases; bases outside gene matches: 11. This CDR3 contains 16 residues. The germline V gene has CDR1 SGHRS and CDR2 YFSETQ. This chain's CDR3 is CASSVGLAGASGEQYF. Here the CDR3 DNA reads TGCGCCAGCAGCGTAGGACTAGCGGGGGCGTCGGGGGAGCAGTACTTC. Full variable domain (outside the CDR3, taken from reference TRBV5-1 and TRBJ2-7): KAGVTQTPRYLIKTRGQQVTLSCSPISGHRSVSWYQQTPGQGLQFLFEYFSETQRNKGNFPGRFSGRQFSNSRSEMNVSTLELGDSALYLCASSVGLAGASGEQYFGPGTRLTVT.

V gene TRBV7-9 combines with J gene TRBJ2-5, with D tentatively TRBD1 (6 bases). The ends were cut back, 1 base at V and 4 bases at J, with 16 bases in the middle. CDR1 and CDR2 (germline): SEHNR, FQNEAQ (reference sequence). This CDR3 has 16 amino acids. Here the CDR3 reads CASSLEMRTVRETQYF. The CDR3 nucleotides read TGTGCCAGCAGCTTAGAGATGAGGACAGTGAGAGAGACCCAGTACTTC.

Here the CDR3 reads CASSSGGREQYF. CDR3 coding DNA: TGTGCCAGCAGCTCGGGGGGGAGGGAGCAGTACTTC. The genes are TRBV7-2 and TRBJ2-7; 8 bases are shared with TRBD2. Trimming removed 4 bases from V and 7 bases from J; junction bases left unmatched: 3. The germline CDR1 and CDR2 sequences are SGHTA and FQGNSA. This CDR3 is 12 amino acids long.

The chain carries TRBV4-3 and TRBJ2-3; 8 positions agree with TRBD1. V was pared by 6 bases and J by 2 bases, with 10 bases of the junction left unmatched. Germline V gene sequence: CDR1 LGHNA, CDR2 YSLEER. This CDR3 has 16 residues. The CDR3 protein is CASRLTGTGDTDTQYF. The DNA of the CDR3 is TGCGCCAGCAGACTAACCGGGACAGGAGACACAGATACGCAGTATTTT.

The CDR3 coding sequence is TGTGCCAGCAACATACAGAGCACGGGCGGGGAGACCCAGTACTTC. Translating gives CASNIQSTGGETQYF. The chain couples TRBV6-1 to TRBJ2-5, with a possible D match to TRBD2 (5 bases). The CDR3 is made up of 15 amino acids. The V gene's germline CDR1 is MNHNS and CDR2 SASEGT. Trimming took 7 bases from V and 5 from J, leaving 20 bases between them.

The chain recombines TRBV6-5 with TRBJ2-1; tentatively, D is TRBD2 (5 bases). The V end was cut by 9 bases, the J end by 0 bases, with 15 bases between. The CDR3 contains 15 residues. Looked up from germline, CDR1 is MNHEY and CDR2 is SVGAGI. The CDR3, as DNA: TGTGCCAGTAATTACCGAGGGAGCTCCTACAATGAGCAGTTCTTC. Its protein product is CASNYRGSSYNEQFF.

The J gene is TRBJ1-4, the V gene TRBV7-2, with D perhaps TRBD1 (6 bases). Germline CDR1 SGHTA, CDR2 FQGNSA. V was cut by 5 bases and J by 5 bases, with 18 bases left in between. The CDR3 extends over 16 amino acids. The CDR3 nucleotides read TGTGCCAGCAGCATAGGAACAGGGTTAGGGAATGAAAAACTGTTTTTT. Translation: CASSIGTGLGNEKLFF.

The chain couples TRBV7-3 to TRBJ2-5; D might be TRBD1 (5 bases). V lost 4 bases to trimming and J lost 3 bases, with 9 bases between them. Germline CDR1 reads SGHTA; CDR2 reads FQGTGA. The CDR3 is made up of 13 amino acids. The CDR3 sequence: CASSSDKEETQYF. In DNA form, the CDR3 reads TGTGCCAGCAGCTCGGACAAAGAAGAGACCCAGTACTTC.

In DNA, the CDR3 is TGTGCCAGCCAACTAGCGGGTATCACAGATACGCAGTATTTT. Its protein product is CASQLAGITDTQYF. V and J are TRBV2 and TRBJ2-3; TRBD2 matches at 9 bases. CDR1 and CDR2 from the germline V gene are SNHLY and FYNNEI. V shed 8 bases and J 2 bases; nucleotides not matched to a gene: 5. The CDR3 loop spans 14 amino acids.

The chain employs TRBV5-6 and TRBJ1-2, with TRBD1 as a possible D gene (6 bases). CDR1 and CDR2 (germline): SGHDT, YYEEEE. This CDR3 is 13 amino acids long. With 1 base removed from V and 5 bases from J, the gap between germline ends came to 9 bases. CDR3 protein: CASSLRGGYGYTF. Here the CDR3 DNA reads TGTGCCAGCAGCTTGAGGGGGGGGTATGGCTACACCTTC.

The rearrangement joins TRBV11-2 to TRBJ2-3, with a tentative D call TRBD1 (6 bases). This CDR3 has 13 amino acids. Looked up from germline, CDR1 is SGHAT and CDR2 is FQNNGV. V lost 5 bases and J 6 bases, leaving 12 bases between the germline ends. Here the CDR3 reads CASSTNREDTQYF. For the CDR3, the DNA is TGTGCCAGCAGCACTAACAGGGAGGATACGCAGTATTTT.

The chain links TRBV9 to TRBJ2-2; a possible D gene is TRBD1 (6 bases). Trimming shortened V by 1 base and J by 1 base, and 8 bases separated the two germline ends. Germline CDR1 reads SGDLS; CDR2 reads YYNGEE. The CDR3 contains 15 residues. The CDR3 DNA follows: TGTGCCAGCAGCGTAACAGGGAGGAACACCGGGGAGCTGTTTTTT. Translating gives CASSVTGRNTGELFF.